What follows are 30 T cell receptor beta chains derived from one specimen sequenced in a study of blood T cell repertoires in COVID-19. Using immunoSEQ multiplex PCR, the repertoire was profiled, and TCRdb retains in-frame clones only, with some absent. The table has over 45,000 clones, around 80% seen once. The sample taken for sequencing was peripheral blood. These receptors all come from a woman at least 80 years old with acute or convalescent COVID-19.

The chain links TRBV14 to TRBJ2-7; 9 nucleotides agree with TRBD1. Germline V gene sequence: CDR1 SGHDN, CDR2 FVKESK. V trimming: 2 bases; J trimming: 3 bases; junction bases outside the gene matches: 14. The CDR3 is 18 residues long. In nucleotides, the CDR3 is TGTGCCAGCAGCCAACTAACGGGACAGGGCCTCCCCATCTACGAGCAGTACTTC. Protein: CASSQLTGQGLPIYEQYF.

J is TRBJ2-5 and V is TRBV16; D perhaps matches TRBD1 (6 bases). Per the germline V gene, CDR1 is KGHSY and CDR2 is FQNENV. This CDR3 region has 11 residues. V gave up 5 bases and J gave up 5 bases, with 6 bases separating them. CDR3 in amino acids: CASSRGETQYF. The CDR3 DNA is TGTGCCAGCAGCAGGGGGGAGACCCAGTACTTC.

This clone was picked up a small number of times. The rearrangement links TRBV6-5 to TRBJ1-2; 11 bases line up with TRBD1. The CDR3 consists of 14 residues. Germline V CDR1 and CDR2: MNHEY, SVGAGI. V lost 6 bases and J lost 5; bases outside the gene matches: 5. Written as DNA, the CDR3 is TGTGCCAGCAGGATGGGACAGGGGGATTATGGCTACACCTTC. Its translation: CASRMGQGDYGYTF.

The chain employs TRBV7-2 and TRBJ1-3; tentative D call: TRBD1 (5 bases). Germline assignment: CDR1 SGHTA and CDR2 FQGNSA. The V and J ends lost 0 bases and 4 bases respectively, with 13 bases between them. This CDR3 comprises 16 residues. CDR3 DNA sequence: TGTGCCAGCAGCTTAGCCGCAGGGCAAACGGGAAACACCATATATTTT. This encodes CASSLAAGQTGNTIYF. Using reference TRBV7-2 and TRBJ1-3 for the parts outside the CDR3, the full variable domain is GAGVSQSPSNKVTEKGKDVELRCDPISGHTALYWYRQSLGQGLEFLIYFQGNSAPDKSGLPSDRFSAERTGGSVSTLTIQRTQQEDSAVYLCASSLAAGQTGNTIYFGEGSWLTVV.

The chain is built from TRBV2 and TRBJ1-1; unclear D gene. Germline V gene sequence: CDR1 SNHLY, CDR2 FYNNEI. V was clipped by 7 bases and J by 5 bases, with 17 bases between them. This CDR3 comprises 14 residues. CDR3 in amino acids: CASTLYGGTTEAFF. Here the CDR3 DNA reads TGTGCCAGCACTCTTTACGGCGGCACGACTGAAGCTTTCTTT. Based on the CDR3 plus reference TRBV2 and TRBJ1-1, the full variable domain is EPEVTQTPSHQVTQMGQEVILRCVPISNHLYFYWYRQILGQKVEFLVSFYNNEISEKSEIFDDQFSVERPDGSNFTLKIRSTKLEDSAMYFCASTLYGGTTEAFFGQGTRLTVV.

This clone was observed a handful of times. V gene TRBV29-1 combines with J gene TRBJ1-1, with no clear D. The CDR3 spans 12 residues. Trimming removed 4 bases at V and 4 bases at J, with 10 bases between. Germline values: CDR1 SQVTM, CDR2 ANQGSEA. The CDR3 bases are TGCAGCGTTGTTTTGGGGAGCACTGAAGCTTTCTTT. Translating it yields CSVVLGSTEAFF.

This chain uses TRBV3-1 (or the pseudogene TRBV3-2) with TRBJ2-7, with 13 bases identical to TRBD2. Germline CDR1 reads LGHDT; CDR2 reads YNNKEL (reference sequence). The J segment lost 0 bases and the V segment lost 1 base, leaving 0 bases of the junction unmatched. The CDR3 covers 16 residues. The CDR3 here is CASSQGTSGGSYEQYF. CDR3 bases: TGTGCCAGCAGCCAAGGGACTAGCGGGGGCTCCTACGAGCAGTACTTC.

This sequence joins TRBV11-3 and TRBJ1-6; D not resolved. Looked up from germline, CDR1 is SGHNT and CDR2 is YENEEA. CDR3 length: 14 amino acids. With 0 bases removed from V and 7 bases from J, the gap between germline ends came to 7 bases. In DNA, the CDR3 is TGTGCCAGCAGCTTAGAGTCGGGGAATTCACCCCTCCACTTT. Translation: CASSLESGNSPLHF.

Points on this clone: One junction end does not reproduce the germline sequence, and a read error may be involved. This chain joins TRBV10-2 and TRBJ1-1; no definite D call. Germline V gives CDR1 WSHSY, CDR2 SAAADI. This CDR3 region has 15 residues. The CDR3 DNA sequence: TGCGCCAGCACTGAGACCGTAGCAGAGAACACTGAAGCTTTCTTT. It translates to CASTETVAENTEAFF.

The table lists this clone with a few counts. The chain employs TRBV11-2 and TRBJ2-2, with TRBD2 as a possible D gene (6 bases). The CDR3 runs to 17 residues. Germline assignment: CDR1 SGHAT and CDR2 FQNNGV. With 7 bases removed from V and 11 bases from J, the gap between germline ends came to 29 bases. The CDR3 DNA follows: TGTGCCAGCACCCCTCGGTCGACGACCGTTGTGGGAGGAGAGCTGTTTTTT. It is translated as CASTPRSTTVVGGELFF.

The CDR3 region has the DNA TGTGCCAGCAGGAGACAGGGGAACACCGGGGAGCTGTTTTTT. It encodes CASRRQGNTGELFF. The chain couples TRBV5-6 to TRBJ2-2; 7 bases line up with TRBD1. Losses at the gene ends were 5 bases for V and 1 base for J; bases not matched to a gene: 2. Germline assignment: CDR1 SGHDT and CDR2 YYEEEE. This CDR3 has 14 residues.

The chain uses TRBV12-3 or TRBV12-4 and TRBJ1-4; D is ambiguous. V was cut by 4 bases and J by 6 bases, with 9 bases left in between. The CDR3 has 13 amino acids. Here the CDR3 reads CASSSSDYEKLFF. The CDR3 DNA reads TGTGCCAGCAGTTCATCGGACTATGAAAAACTGTTTTTT.

The CDR3 sequence is CASRIQGGGTEAFF. The CDR3 region has the DNA TGTGCCAGCAGGATTCAGGGAGGAGGGACTGAAGCTTTCTTT. The chain combines TRBV6-5 with TRBJ1-1; a possible D gene is TRBD1 (5 bases). There are 14 residues in the CDR3. Between the trimmed V and J ends, which lost 6 bases and 5 bases, there was a span of 16 bases. Germline CDR1 MNHEY, CDR2 SVGAGI.

J is TRBJ1-4 and V is TRBV18; no clear D gene. In germline, CDR1 is KGHSH, CDR2 LQKENI. Trimming took off 3 bases at V and 0 bases at J, with 8 bases between the two ends. The CDR3 runs 15 residues. CDR3 in amino acids: CASSPRQATNEKLFF. The DNA of the CDR3 is TGTGCCAGCTCACCCCGCCAGGCAACTAATGAAAAACTGTTTTTT.

The chain employs TRBV6-5 and TRBJ1-1; 7 positions match TRBD1. Germline CDR1 and CDR2: MNHEY and SVGAGI. J lost 0 bases, V lost 4 bases, and 2 bases had no gene match. CDR3 size: 14 residues. In DNA form, the CDR3 reads TGTGCCAGCAGTTCGGGACAGATGAACACTGAAGCTTTCTTT. Encoded protein: CASSSGQMNTEAFF.

This clone has more than one count but fewer than ten. The gene calls are TRBV9 and TRBJ1-1; no clear D. The germline V gene encodes CDR1 SGDLS and CDR2 YYNGEE. This CDR3 comprises 14 residues. V was shortened by 0 bases and J by 0 bases, with 6 bases between the two germline ends. CDR3 nucleotides: TGTGCCAGCAGCGTAGACAGAATGAACACTGAAGCTTTCTTT. This codes for CASSVDRMNTEAFF.

This clone showed up just a few times. The V and J genes are TRBV3-1 (or the pseudogene TRBV3-2) and TRBJ1-2, with TRBD1 matching over 10 bases. Germline CDR1 is LGHDT and CDR2 is YNNKEL (reference sequence). This CDR3 has 14 amino acids. V shed 3 bases and J 6 bases; nucleotides not matched to a gene: 4. In DNA, the CDR3 is TGTGCCAGCAGCCAGGGGACAGGGGCGGATGGCTACACCTTC. Amino acids: CASSQGTGADGYTF.

The gene calls are TRBV10-3 and TRBJ2-5; TRBD1 matches at 11 bases. V shed 4 bases and J 5 bases; nucleotides not matched to a gene: 3. The CDR3 is 14 residues long. Looked up from germline, CDR1 is ENHRY and CDR2 is SYGVKD. The CDR3: CAISGTGGSETQYF. The CDR3 DNA reads as TGTGCCATCAGTGGGACAGGGGGCAGCGAGACCCAGTACTTC.

The gene calls are TRBV3-1 (or the pseudogene TRBV3-2) and TRBJ1-3; TRBD1 agrees at 8 bases. Germline values: CDR1 LGHDT, CDR2 YNNKEL (reference sequence). The CDR3 covers 15 residues. Trimming cost V 2 bases and J 8 bases; bases outside gene matches: 8. In nucleotides, the CDR3 is TGTGCCAGCAGCCAACCAAACAGGGGGGCGGACACCATATATTTT. Amino acid sequence: CASSQPNRGADTIYF.

The rearrangement uses TRBV2 and TRBJ1-1; 9 bases are a match to TRBD1. Trimming at V came to 8 bases and at J to 4 bases, leaving 8 bases not matched to a gene. Germline lookup yields CDR1 SNHLY and CDR2 FYNNEI. The CDR3 runs 14 residues. The DNA of the CDR3 is TGTGCCAGCCGCAGAACAGGGGGCGGCACTGAAGCTTTCTTT. Amino acid sequence: CASRRTGGGTEAFF.

This clone was detected only a few times. The V gene is TRBV5-1, the J gene TRBJ1-6, with TRBD1 matching over 7 bases. The CDR3 consists of 14 residues. V was pared by 0 bases and J by 6 bases, with 0 bases of the junction left unmatched. Germline V gene sequence: CDR1 SGHRS, CDR2 YFSETQ. CDR3 sequence reads: CASSLGQGNSPLHF. The CDR3 DNA reads as TGCGCCAGCAGCTTGGGACAGGGTAATTCACCCCTCCACTTT.

The CDR3, as DNA: TGTGCCAGCAGCTTGCCAGAGAACACTGAAGCTTTCTTT. Its translation: CASSLPENTEAFF. The J gene is TRBJ1-1, the V gene TRBV5-6; D gene ambiguous. Germline V lookup: CDR1 SGHDT, CDR2 YYEEEE. The ends were cut back, 1 base at V and 1 base at J, with 5 bases in the middle. The CDR3 contains 13 residues. The whole variable domain, filled in from reference TRBV5-6 and TRBJ1-1, reads DAGVTQSPTHLIKTRGQQVTLRCSPKSGHDTVSWYQQALGQGPQFIFQYYEEEERQRGNFPDRFSGHQFPNYSSELNVNALLLGDSALYLCASSLPENTEAFFGQGTRLTVV.

The chain is built from TRBV9 and TRBJ1-2; 11 bases line up with TRBD1. Per germline, CDR1 SGDLS and CDR2 YYNGEE. CDR3 length: 16 amino acids. The junction had 6 bases not matched to a gene; V was cut back by 3 bases and J by 2 bases. Written as DNA, the CDR3 is TGTGCCAGCAGCGAAGCTCGGACAGGGGGCAACTATGGCTACACCTTC. As protein: CASSEARTGGNYGYTF.

V gene TRBV6-5 combines with J gene TRBJ1-2; no reliable D call. Germline CDR1 MNHEY, CDR2 SVGAGI. Trimming stripped 11 bases from V and 4 bases from J, with 17 bases between. This CDR3 has 13 residues. The CDR3 here is CAAKNAGSYGYTF. The DNA for the CDR3 is TGTGCCGCGAAAAACGCGGGGAGCTATGGCTACACCTTC.

The chain is built from TRBV23-1 and TRBJ2-7, with 9 bases identical to TRBD1. TRBV23-1 qualifies as an ORF whose function is uncertain. V was clipped by 4 bases and J by 3 bases; unmatched bases: 7. The CDR3 has 15 amino acids. The CDR3 reads CASSRPGQGLYEQYF. For the CDR3, the DNA is TGCGCCAGCAGTCGACCGGGACAGGGTCTCTACGAGCAGTACTTC.

For the CDR3, the DNA is TGTGCCAGCAGTGAGGCAGGCAGCCTGACCATATATTTT. Translating gives CASSEAGSLTIYF. The chain recombines TRBV25-1 with TRBJ1-3; the D is unclear. The CDR3 runs to 13 residues. Trimming left V 3 bases short and J 10 bases short, with 13 bases between. Looked up from germline, CDR1 is MGHDK and CDR2 is SYGVNS.

The chain joins TRBV2 to TRBJ2-7; perhaps TRBD1 as D (6 bases). The germline V and J ends were trimmed by 6 bases and 1 base, with 16 bases remaining between them. The germline CDR1 and CDR2 sequences are SNHLY and FYNNEI. This CDR3 region has 15 residues. The CDR3 nucleotides read TGTGCCAGCAGACGACAGCCAGGGGTATCCTACGAGCAGTACTTC. This encodes CASRRQPGVSYEQYF. Together with reference TRBV2 and TRBJ2-7, the CDR3 gives the full variable domain: EPEVTQTPSHQVTQMGQEVILRCVPISNHLYFYWYRQILGQKVEFLVSFYNNEISEKSEIFDDQFSVERPDGSNFTLKIRSTKLEDSAMYFCASRRQPGVSYEQYFGPGTRLTVT.

The chain recombines TRBV7-9 with TRBJ1-1, with D tentatively TRBD1 (5 bases). The V gene's germline CDR1 is SEHNR and CDR2 FQNEAQ (reference sequence). This CDR3 has 14 residues. V was clipped by 3 bases and J by 7 bases, with 15 bases between them. The CDR3 here is CASSFTGTANEAFF. The CDR3 DNA is TGTGCCAGCAGCTTTACCGGGACTGCAAATGAAGCTTTCTTT.

This sequence joins TRBV30 and TRBJ1-2; D not resolved. Deletions cut 0 bases from V and 7 bases from J, with 6 bases between. This CDR3 spans 11 amino acids. The V gene's germline CDR1 is GTSNPN and CDR2 SVGIG (reference sequence). CDR3 DNA sequence: TGTGCCTGGAGTGTACTCCGTGGCTACACCTTC. Amino acid sequence: CAWSVLRGYTF.

The chain carries TRBV6-5 and TRBJ1-2; D remains unclear. V was clipped by 10 bases and J by 8 bases, with 20 bases between them. This CDR3 comprises 13 residues. Per the germline V gene, CDR1 is MNHEY and CDR2 is SVGAGI. The CDR3 loop is CATQEGSLGGYTF. CDR3 nucleotide sequence: TGTGCCACGCAGGAGGGTTCGTTAGGCGGCTACACCTTC.